Each of the 30 T cell receptor beta chains below was sequenced from the same sample in a study of blood T cell repertoires in COVID-19. Here immunoSEQ multiplex PCR was the method, and the copy in TCRdb shows in-frame clones only, minus some. The sample lists some 150,000 clones; approximately 86% were seen once. The sequenced material came from peripheral blood. Receptor source: a human donor in a cohort sampled during active COVID-19.

The J gene is TRBJ1-5, the V gene TRBV24-1; D may be TRBD1 (5 bases). Germline V gene data show CDR1 as KGHDR and CDR2 as SFDVKD. Trimming took 4 bases from V and 3 from J, leaving 18 bases between them. CDR3 length: 17 residues. CDR3 in DNA: TGTGCCACCAGTGACAAACAGGAACCCCCTGACAATCAGCCCCAGCATTTT. This encodes CATSDKQEPPDNQPQHF.

This sequence joins TRBV6-1 and TRBJ1-4; possible D gene TRBD1, 6 bases. The CDR3 is 15 residues long. The germline V gene has CDR1 MNHNS and CDR2 SASEGT. The V end was cut by 1 base, the J end by 4 bases, with 10 bases between. CDR3 coding DNA: TGTGCCAGCAGTGAAGTGGCAGGGGATAATGAAAAACTGTTTTTT. Its translation is CASSEVAGDNEKLFF.

The V gene is TRBV7-9, the J gene TRBJ2-3; D uncertain. This CDR3 has 14 residues. The V end was cut by 2 bases, the J end by 1 base, with 7 bases between. Germline CDR1 SEHNR, CDR2 FQNEAQ (reference sequence). The CDR3 is CASSLMGGTDTQYF. The CDR3 DNA reads TGTGCCAGCAGCTTAATGGGCGGCACAGATACGCAGTATTTT.

V is TRBV5-8 and J is TRBJ2-7; 9 bases are a match to TRBD2. The CDR3 runs 14 residues. The germline CDR1 and CDR2 sequences are SGHTS and YDEGEE. The junction had 3 bases not matched to a gene; V was cut back by 4 bases and J by 1 base. CDR3 nucleotide sequence: TGTGCCAGCAGCCGACTAGCGGAATCCTACGAGCAGTACTTC. Translating gives CASSRLAESYEQYF.

The chain recombines TRBV5-6 with TRBJ2-7; the D is unclear. Trimming removed 0 bases at V and 0 bases at J, with 4 bases between. The CDR3 is 13 amino acids. Germline V gives CDR1 SGHDT, CDR2 YYEEEE. CDR3 nucleotides: TGTGCCAGCAGCTTGGAATACTCCTACGAGCAGTACTTC. It codes for CASSLEYSYEQYF.

The rearrangement joins TRBV25-1 to TRBJ1-3; D is ambiguous. The CDR3 covers 13 residues. The V gene lost 5 bases and the J gene lost 2 bases, with 7 bases spanning the gap. Per germline, CDR1 MGHDK and CDR2 SYGVNS. The CDR3 protein is CASSSLPGNTIYF. The DNA of the CDR3 is TGTGCCAGCAGTTCTCTTCCTGGAAACACCATATATTTT. Full variable domain (remainder filled in from reference TRBV25-1 and TRBJ1-3): EADIYQTPRYLVIGTGKKITLECSQTMGHDKMYWYQQDPGMELHLIHYSYGVNSTEKGDLSSESTVSRIRTEHFPLTLESARPSHTSQYLCASSSLPGNTIYFGEGSWLTVV.

In this sample, this clone turned up a few times. The rearrangement joins TRBV2 to TRBJ2-5, with 7 bases identical to TRBD2. CDR1 and CDR2 from the germline V gene are SNHLY and FYNNEI. V gave up 6 bases and J gave up 7 bases; unmatched junction bases: 17. This CDR3 has 16 residues. In DNA, the CDR3 is TGTGCCAGCAGCCTCCCCATAGCGGGTGGGAGTGGGACCCAGTACTTC. Amino acid sequence: CASSLPIAGGSGTQYF.

The chain recombines TRBV7-9 with TRBJ2-1; no definite D call. The CDR3 is made up of 11 amino acids. V was shortened by 4 bases and J by 10 bases, with 8 bases between the two germline ends. Germline lookup yields CDR1 SEHNR and CDR2 FQNEAQ (reference sequence). The CDR3 bases are TGTGCCAGCAGCTCCCGAAGCGAGCAGTTCTTC. This encodes CASSSRSEQFF.

This chain uses TRBV19 with TRBJ2-2, with 9 bases that match TRBD1. This CDR3 region has 15 residues. V dropped 6 bases and J dropped 4; count of bases not matched to a gene: 6. In germline, CDR1 is LNHDA, CDR2 SQIVND (reference sequence). The CDR3 reads CASRRGQGRTGELFF. CDR3 bases: TGTGCCAGTAGGCGAGGACAGGGGCGCACCGGGGAGCTGTTTTTT.

The rearrangement links TRBV5-4 to TRBJ2-1; possible D gene TRBD1, 5 bases. This CDR3 is 14 amino acids long. V was clipped by 0 bases and J by 1 base, with 5 bases between them. Germline-derived CDR1 and CDR2 are SGHNT and YYREEE (reference sequence). The CDR3 DNA sequence: TGTGCCAGCAGCTTGGGACAGTCCTACAATGAGCAGTTCTTC. Translation: CASSLGQSYNEQFF.

This clone was detected once. The rearrangement joins TRBV9 to TRBJ2-2; 8 nucleotides match TRBD2. There are 12 residues in the CDR3. J lost 9 bases, V lost 3 bases, and 1 base had no gene match. Germline V gene data show CDR1 as SGDLS and CDR2 as YYNGEE. CDR3 nucleotides: TGTGCCAGCAGCGGGACTAGCCGGGAGCTGTTTTTT. It yields the protein CASSGTSRELFF.

The V call is TRBV6-6, the J call TRBJ2-5; weak D call: TRBD2 (6 bases). V was pared by 2 bases and J by 1 base, with 8 bases between. There are 14 residues in the CDR3. Germline-derived CDR1 and CDR2 are MNHNY and SVGAGI (reference sequence). Written as DNA, the CDR3 is TGTGCCAGCAGTTACCGGGGGTCCCAAGAGACCCAGTACTTC. It translates to CASSYRGSQETQYF.

This rearrangement joins TRBV11-2 to TRBJ2-7; 8 positions match TRBD1. The V gene end was trimmed by 2 bases and the J gene end by 7 bases; junction bases not matched to a gene: 16. The CDR3 length is 17 residues. Germline assignment: CDR1 SGHAT and CDR2 FQNNGV. CDR3 in DNA: TGTGCCAGCAGCTTACCGGTAGAGACAGGGGACGGGAGTGAGCAGTACTTC. Its protein product is CASSLPVETGDGSEQYF.

The chain carries TRBV3-1 (or the pseudogene TRBV3-2) and TRBJ2-3, with a tentative D call TRBD1 (6 bases). The CDR3 contains 13 residues. The V gene lost 0 bases and the J gene lost 7 bases, with 8 bases spanning the gap. Per germline, CDR1 LGHDT and CDR2 YNNKEL (reference sequence). The CDR3 sequence is CASSQDRGHTQYF. In DNA, the CDR3 is TGTGCCAGCAGCCAAGACAGGGGCCATACGCAGTATTTT.

This chain joins TRBV2 and TRBJ1-4; a weak D match, TRBD1 (6 bases). In germline, CDR1 is SNHLY, CDR2 FYNNEI. The V and J ends lost 5 bases and 8 bases respectively, with 15 bases between them. The CDR3 runs 14 residues. CDR3 residues: CASSLRGAEEKLFF. CDR3 coding DNA: TGTGCCAGCAGTCTCAGGGGAGCGGAAGAAAAACTGTTTTTT.

The V and J genes are TRBV11-2 and TRBJ2-2; D unresolved. The germline V and J ends were trimmed by 3 bases and 2 bases, with 7 bases remaining between them. CDR3 length: 14 amino acids. From germline, CDR1 is SGHAT and CDR2 FQNNGV. In DNA form, the CDR3 reads TGTGCCAGCAGCTTGGGCAGTAACACCGGGGAGCTGTTTTTT. Residues: CASSLGSNTGELFF.

The V and J genes are TRBV28 and TRBJ1-2; 7 bases are shared with TRBD1. Germline assignment: CDR1 MDHEN and CDR2 SYDVKM. V trimming: 3 bases; J trimming: 4 bases; junction bases outside the gene matches: 5. The CDR3 loop spans 14 amino acids. The CDR3 spells CASSLRDSIYGYTF. CDR3 DNA sequence: TGTGCCAGCAGTTTGAGGGACAGTATCTATGGCTACACCTTC.

The chain carries TRBV24-1 and TRBJ2-5; D remains unclear. V was shortened by 9 bases and J by 0 bases, with 7 bases between the two germline ends. The germline CDR1 and CDR2 sequences are KGHDR and SFDVKD. This CDR3 region has 12 residues. The CDR3 loop reads CATVEDQETQYF. CDR3 DNA sequence: TGTGCCACCGTAGAGGACCAAGAGACCCAGTACTTC.

This chain connects TRBV11-2 to TRBJ2-7; 9 bases map to TRBD2. This CDR3 region has 14 residues. The germline V gene encodes CDR1 SGHAT and CDR2 FQNNGV. V trimming: 1 base; J trimming: 6 bases; junction bases outside the gene matches: 4. The CDR3 DNA sequence: TGTGCCAGCAGCTTAGGTAGCGGGGGTTTCGAGCAGTACTTC. Its translation is CASSLGSGGFEQYF.

The V gene is TRBV5-1, the J gene TRBJ2-5; 15 bases align to TRBD2. CDR1 SGHRS and CDR2 YFSETQ come from the germline V gene. V dropped 2 bases and J dropped 4; count of bases not matched to a gene: 6. This CDR3 is 17 amino acids long. Here the CDR3 reads CASSFGLAGGLGETQYF. CDR3 DNA sequence: TGCGCCAGCAGCTTCGGACTAGCGGGAGGGCTGGGAGAGACCCAGTACTTC.

The table lists this clone with a count of one. The V and J genes are TRBV10-2 and TRBJ2-4; D ambiguous. The germline CDR1 and CDR2 sequences are WSHSY and SAAADI. The length of the CDR3 is 13 residues. V was cut by 3 bases and J by 0 bases, with 3 bases left in between. The CDR3 DNA reads TGCGCCAGCAGTGAACTAGCCAAAAACATTCAGTACTTC. This translates into CASSELAKNIQYF.

V gene TRBV4-1 combines with J gene TRBJ2-7; tentative D call: TRBD2 (5 bases). The CDR3 contains 19 residues. Per the germline V gene, CDR1 is MGHRA and CDR2 is YSYEKL. V lost 0 bases, J lost 2 bases, and 23 bases lay in between. CDR3 DNA sequence: TGCGCCAGCAGCCAAGAGCCCCCAATCCCGAAATTGAGGGCCTACGAGCAGTACTTC. Translation: CASSQEPPIPKLRAYEQYF.

V and J are TRBV7-8 and TRBJ1-5; D is perhaps TRBD1 (5 bases). Germline CDR1 reads SGHVS; CDR2 reads FQNEAQ. The CDR3 is made up of 17 amino acids. Trimming pared 1 base from V and 4 bases from J, leaving 17 bases between. This CDR3 reads CASSLGRTGFANQPQHF. As DNA, the CDR3 is TGTGCCAGCAGCTTAGGGAGAACAGGTTTCGCGAATCAGCCCCAGCATTTT.

This clone has only a few counts. This chain connects TRBV28 to TRBJ1-4; 9 positions agree with TRBD1. The germline CDR1 and CDR2 sequences are MDHEN and SYDVKM. After removal of 2 bases from V and 3 bases from J, the junction contained 1 base not matched to a gene. The CDR3 spans 15 residues. CDR3 nucleotide sequence: TGTGCCAGCAGTTTAGGGGACAGGGCTAATGAAAAACTGTTTTTT. Translated: CASSLGDRANEKLFF.

The rearrangement links TRBV30 to TRBJ1-3; D is unresolved. The CDR3 length is 15 residues. Germline V gene sequence: CDR1 GTSNPN, CDR2 SVGIG (reference sequence). V lost 1 base to trimming and J lost 0 bases, with 10 bases between them. The CDR3 reads CAWSGSMNSGNTIYF. The CDR3 nucleotides read TGTGCCTGGAGTGGATCTATGAACTCTGGAAACACCATATATTTT.

The CDR3 loop reads CASSPSATGSYEQYF. For the CDR3, the DNA is TGTGCCAGCAGTCCTAGTGCGACAGGGTCCTACGAGCAGTACTTC. The V gene is TRBV6-5, the J gene TRBJ2-7, with 7 bases fitting TRBD1. V lost 5 bases, J lost 1 base, and 8 bases stayed unmatched. CDR1 and CDR2 (germline): MNHEY, SVGAGI. The CDR3 runs 15 residues.

The chain combines TRBV27 with TRBJ2-2, with a tentative D call TRBD2 (5 bases). V was pared by 6 bases and J by 0 bases, with 11 bases between. The CDR3 spans 15 residues. The germline V gene encodes CDR1 MNHEY and CDR2 SMNVEV (reference sequence). The CDR3 sequence: CASRGAETNTGELFF. In nucleotides, the CDR3 is TGTGCCAGCAGGGGAGCGGAGACGAACACCGGGGAGCTGTTTTTT.

V gene TRBV19 combines with J gene TRBJ2-2; the match to TRBD1 covers 7 bases. CDR1 and CDR2 from the germline V gene are LNHDA and SQIVND (reference sequence). After removal of 0 bases from V and 7 bases from J, the junction contained 8 bases not matched to a gene. The CDR3 has 16 amino acids. The CDR3 spells CASSIETGYYGGELFF. As DNA, the CDR3 is TGTGCCAGTAGTATAGAGACAGGGTATTATGGCGGGGAGCTGTTTTTT.

The CDR3 sequence: CASSQDPRSTEAFF. In DNA form, the CDR3 reads TGTGCCAGCAGCCAAGACCCCCGGAGCACTGAAGCTTTCTTT. This chain connects TRBV3-1 (or the pseudogene TRBV3-2) to TRBJ1-1; no clear D. This CDR3 is built from 14 residues. Looked up from germline, CDR1 is LGHDT and CDR2 is YNNKEL (reference sequence). Trimming stripped 0 bases from V and 4 bases from J, with 9 bases between.

The chain combines TRBV10-1 with TRBJ2-3, with 10 bases that match TRBD2. V shed 2 bases, J shed 4 bases, and the junction held 0 bases outside the gene matches. Germline V gives CDR1 WNHNN, CDR2 SYGVQD (reference sequence). This CDR3 comprises 14 residues. CDR3 DNA: TGCGCCAGCAGTGAGGGACTAGCGGCAGATACGCAGTATTTT. It codes for CASSEGLAADTQYF.